This note documents a single T cell receptor (beta chain) sequence. It has no known antigen specificity. No much larger clonotype is one base removed from it; base qualities were not supplied. The CDR3 has 16 amino acids, counting the end cysteine and phenylalanine. CDR3 DNA is the only sequence kept; it has 48 bases, read in frame from the first base. The junction shows trimming of 4 bases on V and 0 bases on J, and the gene matches do not reach 10 bases of it. The germline V gene gives CDR1 as SGHDT and CDR2 as YYEEEE. To estimate absolute template abundance from read counts, synthetic TCR analog templates were spiked into each PCR. Using the immunoSEQ assay, TCRbeta CDR3 regions were amplified from genomic DNA with bias-controlled V and J gene primers. Rearranged TCRbeta segments were sequenced at approximately 20X coverage. As for the authors' bioinformatics: Clustering was used to correct sequencing errors, and CDR3s were annotated against IMGT so that V, D and J genes could be assigned. Downstream analyses used only productive TCRbeta rearrangements, leaving out any out-of-frame or stop-codon sequences. To compute clonality, Shannon entropy was normalized by the log of the number of unique productive sequences and then subtracted from one. Fisher's exact test with Benjamini-Hochberg correction, using a cutoff of adjusted p below 0.01, was how clones that differed between time points or between blood and tumor were identified. TCRdb's version of the immuneACCESS table is confined to in-frame rearrangements and falls short of the full clone set. An unresolved V gene accounts for under half of the shortfall where checked; the remainder is of unknown origin. V and J calls and clone size follow that table, whereas D and trimming were derived from the DNA. The sample records fewer than 35,000 clones, about nine tenths of which are singletons. The ten largest make up approximately 4% of the sample.

The data derive from a study of PD-L1 blockade in urothelial cancer (dated by TCRdb to about 2017). As for the study more broadly: Therapy was started at some point between 2014 and 2016 for all patients, and atezolizumab 1,200 mg was administered intravenously every 3 weeks. Roughly 10 patients reached durable clinical benefit, while about 20 patients did not. The study, an exploratory multi-omic analysis, examined somatic, immune and clinical correlates of response to PD-L1 blockade with atezolizumab in urothelial cancer. Blood samples were analyzed at two time points: 3 weeks after treatment start (second dose) and 6 weeks after treatment start. A median of roughly 140,000 T cells and 80,000 to 95,000 unique TCRs was obtained from blood samples, and a median clonality of approximately 0.08 was observed. Patients had an ECOG performance status of 0 or 1 and had received between 0 and 3 prior chemotherapy regimens. In the same patients, pretreatment tumors underwent whole exome sequencing and RNA sequencing in addition to TCR sequencing. Durable clinical benefit meant progression-free survival longer than 6 months, and TCR features were also tested against progression-free and overall survival. About 85% of the 29 patients were identified as males with urothelial cancer of bladder origin, and a prior smoking history was reported by 18 of 29 patients. Pretreatment tumor samples, along with matched peripheral blood serially collected before and after atezolizumab treatment, were subjected to TCR sequencing. Twenty-nine patients had pretreatment blood TCR-seq, around 25 had at least one posttreatment blood collection, and around 25 had tumor TCR-seq. General conclusions and limits of the study: Because the sample size was small (n ≈ 29) and many of the analyses were exploratory, the results are meant to be hypothesis-generating. Among patients with durable benefit, tumor-associated TCR clones showed greater expansion in peripheral blood 3 weeks after treatment started (n = 22, p = 0.022). Improved progression-free and overall survival was associated with having pretreatment peripheral blood TCR clonality below the median.

The cohort comprised 29 patients with locally advanced or metastatic urothelial carcinoma treated at Memorial Sloan Kettering on a trial protocol. Peripheral blood mononuclear cells were collected from each patient pretreatment and during treatment, giving between 1 and 8 total time points per patient. The Qiagen DNeasy Blood extraction kit was used to purify genomic DNA from total PBMCs and tumor samples. PBMCs were collected pretreatment and during treatment and were isolated and stored as previously described. This TCR came from a man aged 50 or older with urothelial cancer. Here the sequenced sample was PBMCs, taken around atezolizumab (anti-PD-L1) treatment. The sequence links TRBV5-6 to TRBJ2-7, and 7 junctional nucleotides match TRBD1. The DNA is as follows: TGTGCCAGCAGCAACCTCGGGGACAGATTCTCCTACGAGCAGTACTTC. It is translated as CASSNLGDRFSYEQYF.